This section outlines one TCR beta chain sequence together with its context. Its antigen is currently unknown. Researchers grouped second doses given at about 4 or about 12 weeks into one pool. The sample comes from a study of T cell responses to AZD1222 COVID-19 vaccine. Study observations and caveats: Females outnumbered males among donors, who were mostly white British; clonal diversity was possibly underestimated. Repertoire sampling was restricted to post-peak T cell response timepoints. The span of vaccine-associated CD4 TCRs extended across spike, with dominance at 160-218 and 743-854.

The table came from immunoSEQ multiplex PCR; TCRdb's copy has only in-frame clones and leaves some out. The table records some 99,000 clones, about nine tenths of them present only once. Trimming took 6 bases from V and 4 from J; bases not matched to a gene: 16. Germline V gene data show CDR1 as SQVTM and CDR2 as ANQGSEA. This CDR3 is built from 16 residues. The chain employs TRBV29-1 and TRBJ1-1, with 8 bases fitting TRBD1. This receptor was taken from an adult who received the AZD1222 COVID-19 vaccine. The sequences come from peripheral blood, collected 28 days after the second AZD1222 dose. In nucleotides, the CDR3 is TGCAGCGTCCAAGGGGGGCAGGGGGCTTTCGGCACTGAAGCTTTCTTT. It codes for CSVQGGQGAFGTEAFF.